A single sample gave rise to the 22 T cell receptor beta chains below, sequenced in a study of blood T cell repertoires in COVID-19. Profiled with immunoSEQ multiplex PCR; TCRdb holds only in-frame clones, not every one. The sample yields under 200,000 clones, roughly 73% seen once. Sequencing used peripheral blood. Source of these receptors: a man aged 70 or older with acute or convalescent COVID-19.

This clone was counted between two and nine times. Other DNA sequences of this sample code for an identical CDR3. The chain employs TRBV2 and TRBJ1-5; TRBD1 matches 9 bases. The CDR3 contains 14 residues. The J segment lost 7 bases and the V segment lost 5 bases, leaving 6 bases of the junction unmatched. CDR1 is SNHLY and CDR2 is FYNNEI in the germline V gene. The CDR3 sequence: CASSKGQGHQPQHF. DNA for the CDR3: TGTGCCAGCAGTAAGGGACAGGGCCACCAGCCCCAGCATTTT.

This clone was picked up a small number of times. The rearrangement joins TRBV5-1 to TRBJ2-1; a weak D match, TRBD1 (5 bases). CDR1 is SGHRS and CDR2 is YFSETQ in the germline V gene. V was trimmed by 0 bases and J by 8 bases, leaving 6 bases between them. The CDR3 has 12 residues. CDR3 loop: CASSLVGHEQFF. The CDR3 DNA is TGCGCCAGCAGCTTGGTGGGGCATGAGCAGTTCTTC.

The J gene is TRBJ2-2, the V gene TRBV7-8; 12 nucleotides match TRBD2. Germline V gives CDR1 SGHVS, CDR2 FQNEAQ. V lost 5 bases, J lost 6 bases, and 4 bases stayed unmatched. CDR3 length: 15 residues. CDR3 in DNA: TGTGCCAGCAGCCCCAGACTAGCGGGGGCCGGGGAGCTGTTTTTT. It yields the protein CASSPRLAGAGELFF.

The chain uses TRBV27 and TRBJ1-4; D gene unclear. This CDR3 has 14 amino acids. Germline V CDR1 and CDR2: MNHEY, SMNVEV (reference sequence). V lost 3 bases and J lost 5, with 10 bases in between. In nucleotides, the CDR3 is TGTGCCAGCAGTTTTGAGAGCAACAATGAAAAACTGTTTTTT. This codes for CASSFESNNEKLFF.

The chain has TRBV4-1 and TRBJ2-3; 14 bases align to TRBD2. J gave up 3 bases and V 3 bases, and 11 bases lay outside the gene matches. The CDR3 length is 19 residues. Germline CDR1 reads MGHRA; CDR2 reads YSYEKL. The CDR3 nucleotides read TGCGCCAGCAGCCAGAGACTAGCGGGGGGGCTGTCGGTAACAGATACGCAGTATTTT. Amino acids: CASSQRLAGGLSVTDTQYF.

The chain combines TRBV6-1 with TRBJ2-7; 14 bases fit TRBD2. V lost 4 bases and J lost 5; bases outside the gene matches: 7. The CDR3 runs to 16 residues. The germline V gene has CDR1 MNHNS and CDR2 SASEGT. Written as DNA, the CDR3 is TGTGCCAGCAGTGCGACTAGCGGGGGGGCCGGCAACGAGCAGTACTTC. The encoded protein is CASSATSGGAGNEQYF.

The chain uses TRBV6-6 and TRBJ2-6; TRBD1 is a possible D gene (6 bases). The CDR3 spans 16 residues. The V gene's germline CDR1 is MNHNY and CDR2 SVGAGI (reference sequence). V shed 6 bases and J shed 2 bases, with 14 bases lying between them. CDR3 region: CASRKGVETGANVLTF. In DNA, the CDR3 is TGTGCCAGCAGAAAGGGGGTGGAGACTGGGGCCAACGTCCTGACTTTC.

This clone came up a few times. This chain joins TRBV10-2 and TRBJ2-7; possibly TRBD2 for D (5 bases). CDR1 and CDR2 from the germline V gene are WSHSY and SAAADI. Trimming took off 2 bases at V and 4 bases at J, with 15 bases between the two ends. The CDR3 contains 15 residues. This chain's CDR3 is CASSEIKRPGYEQYF. For the CDR3, the DNA is TGCGCCAGCAGTGAGATCAAGCGGCCTGGGTACGAGCAGTACTTC.

As regards this clone: At one end, the junction sequence differs from germline, possibly due to a read error. The rearrangement uses TRBV11-2 and TRBJ1-2; D not certain. From germline, CDR1 is SGHAT and CDR2 FQNNGV. The CDR3 runs to 12 residues. CDR3 protein: CASSFEEVYLAF. The DNA of the CDR3 is TGTGCCAGCAGCTTCGAGGAGGTCTACCTCGCCTTC.

The chain joins TRBV12-3 or TRBV12-4 to TRBJ1-2; D may be TRBD1 (5 bases). V was clipped by 5 bases and J by 3 bases, with 10 bases between them. The CDR3 length is 13 residues. The CDR3 nucleotides are TGTGCCAGCAGTCCGATCAGGGACTATGGCTACACCTTC. This sequence encodes CASSPIRDYGYTF.

The chain couples TRBV14 to TRBJ2-7; maybe TRBD2 (5 bases). Germline values: CDR1 SGHDN, CDR2 FVKESK. This CDR3 region has 13 residues. Deletions cut 0 bases from V and 9 bases from J, with 12 bases between. CDR3 sequence (DNA): TGTGCCAGCAGCCAAGATGAGAGAGGAGGGCAGTACTTC. It translates to CASSQDERGGQYF.

Only one count was recorded for this clone. The rearrangement joins TRBV9 to TRBJ2-1; no firm D call. CDR3 size: 13 residues. Germline assignment: CDR1 SGDLS and CDR2 YYNGEE. The V end lost 2 bases, the J end lost 4 bases, and 7 bases lay between the germline ends. CDR3: CASSVGSYNEQFF. DNA of the CDR3: TGTGCCAGCAGCGTCGGGTCATACAATGAGCAGTTCTTC.

The chain employs TRBV5-1 and TRBJ1-6; D might be TRBD1 (6 bases). The CDR3 sequence is 18 residues long. Germline V gene lookup returns CDR1 SGHRS and CDR2 YFSETQ. Trimming stripped 1 base from V and 6 bases from J, with 20 bases between. The CDR3 loop reads CASSLTGMGRDSNSPLHF. Written as DNA, the CDR3 is TGCGCCAGCAGCTTGACAGGGATGGGCCGGGATTCTAATTCACCCCTCCACTTT.

The chain is built from TRBV11-3 and TRBJ2-7, with D hard to call. There are 14 residues in the CDR3. Germline V lookup: CDR1 SGHNT, CDR2 YENEEA. The V end was cut by 5 bases, the J end by 4 bases, with 15 bases between. In nucleotides, the CDR3 is TGTGCCAGCAGCCCAAAATGGCCCTCTTACGAGCAGTACTTC. As protein: CASSPKWPSYEQYF. Variable domain in full (rest from reference TRBV11-3 and TRBJ2-7): EAGVVQSPRYKIIEKKQPVAFWCNPISGHNTLYWYLQNLGQGPELLIRYENEEAVDDSQLPKDRFSAERLKGVDSTLKIQPAELGDSAVYLCASSPKWPSYEQYFGPGTRLTVT.

This clone was detected a few times. This chain joins TRBV19 and TRBJ2-7; tentative D call: TRBD2 (5 bases). CDR1 is LNHDA, CDR2 SQIVND, per germline (reference sequence). The CDR3 runs to 15 residues. Between the trimmed V and J ends, which lost 1 base and 1 base, there was a span of 11 bases. The DNA of the CDR3 is TGTGCCAGTAGTATAGTAAGGGAGAGTTCCTACGAGCAGTACTTC. This codes for CASSIVRESSYEQYF.

The J gene is TRBJ2-1, the V gene TRBV7-9, with D possibly being TRBD2 (6 bases). The germline V and J ends were trimmed by 0 bases and 5 bases, with 8 bases remaining between them. Germline loops: CDR1 SEHNR, CDR2 FQNEAQ (reference sequence). This CDR3 region has 14 residues. The DNA of the CDR3 is TGTGCCAGCAGCTTAGCGGGGGGACACAATGAGCAGTTCTTC. It yields the protein CASSLAGGHNEQFF.

The chain carries TRBV5-1 and TRBJ2-1; 7 positions match TRBD2. Trimming removed 1 base from V and 4 bases from J; junction bases left unmatched: 5. CDR1 and CDR2 (germline): SGHRS, YFSETQ. The CDR3 totals 15 residues. DNA of the CDR3: TGCGCCAGCAGCTTGACACTAGCGAGTTACAATGAGCAGTTCTTC. Its protein is CASSLTLASYNEQFF. The entire variable domain, with the rest obtained from reference TRBV5-1 and TRBJ2-1, is as follows: KAGVTQTPRYLIKTRGQQVTLSCSPISGHRSVSWYQQTPGQGLQFLFEYFSETQRNKGNFPGRFSGRQFSNSRSEMNVSTLELGDSALYLCASSLTLASYNEQFFGPGTRLTVL.

The rearrangement joins TRBV7-3 to TRBJ2-1; 9 positions agree with TRBD2. Germline V gene lookup returns CDR1 SGHTA and CDR2 FQGTGA. J was trimmed by 4 bases and V by 4 bases; bases with no gene match: 8. The CDR3 runs to 16 residues. CDR3 residues: CASSSSFSGSYNEQFF. The DNA of the CDR3 is TGTGCCAGCAGCTCATCATTTAGCGGGAGTTACAATGAGCAGTTCTTC.

The chain combines TRBV7-2 with TRBJ2-2, with 8 bases identical to TRBD1. The CDR3 is 15 residues long. V shed 5 bases and J 0 bases; nucleotides not matched to a gene: 2. The germline V gene has CDR1 SGHTA and CDR2 FQGNSA. The CDR3 sequence: CASSRGQANTGELFF. The DNA of the CDR3 is TGTGCCAGCAGCCGGGGACAGGCGAACACCGGGGAGCTGTTTTTT.

This sequence joins TRBV11-3 and TRBJ2-3, with 8 bases lining up with TRBD2. The germline V gene has CDR1 SGHNT and CDR2 YENEEA. V shed 4 bases and J 3 bases; nucleotides not matched to a gene: 9. This CDR3 contains 16 residues. CDR3: CASSYSGTRLTDTQYF. CDR3 bases: TGTGCCAGCAGCTATAGCGGGACAAGGCTGACAGATACGCAGTATTTT.

CDR3 nucleotides: TGTGCCAGCTCACCTGAACAGGGTGTCACTGAAGCTTTCTTT. Encoded protein: CASSPEQGVTEAFF. The J gene is TRBJ1-1, the V gene TRBV18; D possibly corresponds to TRBD1 (6 bases). The V end lost 3 bases, the J end lost 4 bases, and 12 bases lay between the germline ends. This CDR3 is built from 14 residues. Looked up from germline, CDR1 is KGHSH and CDR2 is LQKENI. Full variable domain (remainder filled in from reference TRBV18 and TRBJ1-1): NAGVMQNPRHLVRRRGQEARLRCSPMKGHSHVYWYRQLPEEGLKFMVYLQKENIIDESGMPKERFSAEFPKEGPSILRIQQVVRGDSAAYFCASSPEQGVTEAFFGQGTRLTVV.

The V and J genes are TRBV7-3 and TRBJ2-2, with 8 positions matching TRBD1. Per the germline V gene, CDR1 is SGHTA and CDR2 is FQGTGA. The CDR3 totals 15 residues. Losses at the gene ends were 5 bases for V and 4 bases for J; bases not matched to a gene: 6. The CDR3 is CASSARGRVTGELFF. The CDR3 bases are TGTGCCAGCAGCGCCAGGGGGCGCGTCACCGGGGAGCTGTTTTTT.